Below are 23 T cell receptor beta chains sequenced from a single sample in a study of T cell responses to AZD1222 COVID-19 vaccine. Assay: immunoSEQ multiplex PCR; the TCRdb copy retains only in-frame clones and omits some. This sample has just over 150,000 clones, with approximately 90% found just once. The input for sequencing was peripheral blood, taken 28 days after the second AZD1222 dose. The receptors derive from an adult who received the AZD1222 COVID-19 vaccine.

This chain uses TRBV10-3 with TRBJ2-1; 7 nucleotides match TRBD2. V lost 6 bases to trimming and J lost 3 bases; unmatched junction nucleotides: 2. This CDR3 has 13 residues. The germline gives CDR1 ENHRY, CDR2 SYGVKD. The CDR3 loop reads CAISRDYYNEQFF. The CDR3, as DNA: TGTGCCATCAGCCGGGACTACTACAATGAGCAGTTCTTC.

V usage is TRBV28 and J usage is TRBJ1-1; no definite D call. Germline V gene sequence: CDR1 MDHEN, CDR2 SYDVKM. Trimming pared 7 bases from V and 4 bases from J, leaving 19 bases between. This CDR3 has 15 residues. The CDR3 loop is CASTITRSIVTEAFF. The CDR3 coding sequence is TGTGCCAGCACTATTACCAGGAGTATCGTCACTGAAGCTTTCTTT.

The chain is built from TRBV9 and TRBJ2-7, with a weak D call TRBD1 (5 bases). The germline CDR1 and CDR2 sequences are SGDLS and YYNGEE. The V and J ends lost 5 bases and 2 bases respectively, with 17 bases between them. This CDR3 region has 15 residues. Here the CDR3 reads CASSAGIFLPYEQYF. The CDR3 bases are TGTGCCAGCAGTGCAGGGATCTTCCTACCCTACGAGCAGTACTTC.

The rearrangement links TRBV3-1 (or the pseudogene TRBV3-2) to TRBJ2-1; the match to TRBD2 covers 10 bases. V gave up 3 bases and J gave up 5 bases; unmatched junction bases: 13. The CDR3 contains 18 residues. Germline loops: CDR1 LGHDT, CDR2 YNNKEL (reference sequence). The CDR3 sequence: CASSHSAGGPRGHNEQFF. CDR3 DNA: TGTGCCAGCAGCCACTCAGCGGGGGGGCCACGGGGACACAATGAGCAGTTCTTC.

The gene calls are TRBV7-9 and TRBJ1-2; D perhaps matches TRBD1 (6 bases). The length of the CDR3 is 19 residues. V lost 1 base to trimming and J lost 6 bases, with 27 bases between them. Germline V gene data show CDR1 as SEHNR and CDR2 as FQNEAQ (reference sequence). The CDR3 sequence: CASSLGRSGQGHGLNGYTF. In nucleotides, the CDR3 is TGTGCCAGCAGCTTAGGCCGTTCAGGTCAGGGGCACGGTTTAAATGGCTACACCTTC.

The table lists this clone with a few counts. The chain employs TRBV5-1 and TRBJ2-7; 9 bases are shared with TRBD1. Germline CDR1 and CDR2: SGHRS and YFSETQ. The CDR3 length is 13 residues. V shed 2 bases, J shed 5 bases, and the junction held 2 bases outside the gene matches. Written as DNA, the CDR3 is TGCGCCAGCAGCTTCCGGGACAGGGACGAGCAGTACTTC. It translates to CASSFRDRDEQYF.

The V call is TRBV11-2, the J call TRBJ2-7, with TRBD1 matching over 7 bases. The germline CDR1 and CDR2 sequences are SGHAT and FQNNGV. The CDR3 runs 15 residues. J was trimmed by 5 bases and V by 3 bases; bases with no gene match: 10. Here the CDR3 reads CASSFRRQGYHEQYF. For the CDR3, the DNA is TGTGCCAGCAGCTTTAGGAGACAGGGTTATCACGAGCAGTACTTC.

The chain is built from TRBV7-9 and TRBJ2-7; 8 bases agree with TRBD1. With V trimmed by 2 bases and J by 4 bases, 4 bases remained unmatched. The CDR3 totals 14 residues. The germline gives CDR1 SEHNR, CDR2 FQNEAQ (reference sequence). DNA of the CDR3: TGTGCCAGCAGCTTACCGACAGGGGAATACGAGCAGTACTTC. Protein sequence: CASSLPTGEYEQYF.

CDR3 sequence (DNA): TGTGCCAGCAGTGGCCTATCTAGCGGGGGGGCATATGAGCAGTTCTTC. Translation: CASSGLSSGGAYEQFF. The rearrangement links TRBV6-1 to TRBJ2-1; 12 bases agree with TRBD2. V lost 4 bases and J lost 8; bases outside the gene matches: 9. The germline V gene has CDR1 MNHNS and CDR2 SASEGT. CDR3 length: 16 amino acids.

The rearrangement links TRBV5-8 to TRBJ1-1, with TRBD1 matching 10 bases. Losses at the gene ends were 0 bases for V and 6 bases for J; bases not matched to a gene: 5. The germline V gene encodes CDR1 SGHTS and CDR2 YDEGEE. CDR3 size: 15 residues. As DNA, the CDR3 is TGTGCCAGCAGCTTGGGGACAGGGGGGAGGTCTGAAGCTTTCTTT. This codes for CASSLGTGGRSEAFF.

The V gene is TRBV27, the J gene TRBJ2-1; 7 nucleotides align to TRBD1. The CDR3 spans 14 residues. The V gene end was trimmed by 3 bases and the J gene end by 6 bases; junction bases not matched to a gene: 5. Per germline, CDR1 MNHEY and CDR2 SMNVEV (reference sequence). The CDR3 nucleotides read TGTGCCAGCAGTTTCCCCGGGACAGCCAATGAGCAGTTCTTC. Translation gives CASSFPGTANEQFF.

The chain has TRBV5-5 and TRBJ1-6, with D possibly matching TRBD1 (6 bases). CDR1 SGHKS and CDR2 YYEKEE come from the germline V gene (reference sequence). CDR3 length: 17 residues. Trimming removed 3 bases at V and 0 bases at J, with 13 bases between. CDR3 nucleotides: TGTGCCAGCAGCTCGGACAGCCGAAGCTCCTATAATTCACCCCTCCACTTT. It codes for CASSSDSRSSYNSPLHF.

The rearrangement links TRBV30 to TRBJ1-6; TRBD1 matches 11 bases. Germline V gene lookup returns CDR1 GTSNPN and CDR2 SVGIG (reference sequence). The CDR3 extends over 17 amino acids. J was trimmed by 0 bases and V by 2 bases; bases with no gene match: 3. CDR3 loop: CAWSTGTGGSYNSPLHF. For the CDR3, the DNA is TGTGCCTGGAGTACGGGGACAGGGGGCTCCTATAATTCACCCCTCCACTTT.

This chain connects TRBV7-2 to TRBJ1-1, with D possibly matching TRBD1 (6 bases). V dropped 4 bases and J dropped 8 bases, with 17 bases sitting between them. Germline V CDR1 and CDR2: SGHTA, FQGNSA. CDR3 length equals 14 residues. This chain's CDR3 is CASSSQMGGSEAFF. The CDR3 nucleotides read TGTGCCAGCAGCTCGCAGATGGGGGGCTCGGAAGCTTTCTTT. Full variable domain (remainder filled in from reference TRBV7-2 and TRBJ1-1): GAGVSQSPSNKVTEKGKDVELRCDPISGHTALYWYRQSLGQGLEFLIYFQGNSAPDKSGLPSDRFSAERTGGSVSTLTIQRTQQEDSAVYLCASSSQMGGSEAFFGQGTRLTVV.

The CDR3 spells CASTNGQDTEAFF. In DNA, the CDR3 is TGTGCCAGCACAAATGGTCAGGACACTGAAGCTTTCTTT. The chain is built from TRBV18 and TRBJ1-1, with no clear D. CDR1 and CDR2 (germline): KGHSH, LQKENI. The CDR3 has 13 residues. Trimming shortened V by 8 bases and J by 3 bases, and 13 bases separated the two germline ends.

The chain employs TRBV27 and TRBJ1-1; possible D gene TRBD1, 6 bases. The germline V gene encodes CDR1 MNHEY and CDR2 SMNVEV (reference sequence). The CDR3 is 12 residues long. V lost 8 bases to trimming and J lost 5 bases, with 12 bases between them. As DNA, the CDR3 is TGTGCCAGCTTTACGAGGGGGACTGAAGCTTTCTTT. Amino acid sequence: CASFTRGTEAFF.

The rearrangement uses TRBV6-2 or TRBV6-3 and TRBJ1-5; no clear D gene. The CDR3 sequence is 14 residues long. V was pared by 4 bases and J by 3 bases, with 10 bases between. Germline lookup yields CDR1 MNHEY and CDR2 SVGEGT. The CDR3 DNA is TGTGCCAGCAGTTTCGTACAGACCAATCAGCCCCAGCATTTT. Translation gives CASSFVQTNQPQHF.

The rearrangement links TRBV5-1 to TRBJ1-1; 9 positions agree with TRBD1. Germline V gene lookup returns CDR1 SGHRS and CDR2 YFSETQ. CDR3 length: 17 amino acids. The trim removed 3 bases at V and 3 bases at J, leaving 12 bases unmatched. The CDR3 spells CASSSGTGSWGYTEAFF. The CDR3, as DNA: TGCGCCAGCAGCTCCGGGACAGGGTCTTGGGGCTACACTGAAGCTTTCTTT.

This clone has only one observation. The CDR3 region has the DNA TGTGCCAGCAGTCCGATCACCGGGACACGGCTTATCTATGGCTACACCTTC. Translated: CASSPITGTRLIYGYTF. The rearrangement links TRBV27 to TRBJ1-2, with a possible D match to TRBD1 (6 bases). Germline V gives CDR1 MNHEY, CDR2 SMNVEV (reference sequence). Trimming left V 5 bases short and J 4 bases short, with 23 bases between. The CDR3 is made up of 17 amino acids.

This clone turned up a few times. V is TRBV2 and J is TRBJ1-2; D is uncertain. The CDR3 covers 14 residues. The V and J ends lost 4 bases and 5 bases respectively, with 14 bases between them. Germline CDR1 reads SNHLY; CDR2 reads FYNNEI. The CDR3 sequence: CASSGGLATYGYTF. The CDR3 bases are TGTGCCAGCAGTGGCGGCCTGGCGACATATGGCTACACCTTC.

The chain uses TRBV19 and TRBJ2-3; the D call may be TRBD1 or TRBD2 (5 bases each). The CDR3 totals 14 residues. The ends were cut back, 5 bases at V and 8 bases at J, with 17 bases in the middle. CDR1 and CDR2 from the germline V gene are LNHDA and SQIVND (reference sequence). The CDR3 DNA reads TGTGCCAGTAGTGGGGGAACCGGGACCCTTACGCAGTATTTT. This encodes CASSGGTGTLTQYF.

The chain combines TRBV12-5 with TRBJ1-2, with D perhaps TRBD1 (6 bases). The CDR3 covers 15 residues. CDR1 LGHNT and CDR2 FRNRAP come from the germline V gene. Deletions cut 1 base from V and 4 bases from J, with 13 bases between. CDR3 in amino acids: CASGLGQGQVYGYTF. The CDR3 nucleotides are TGTGCTAGTGGTTTGGGGCAGGGGCAAGTCTATGGCTACACCTTC.

The V and J genes are TRBV5-1 and TRBJ1-2; D remains ambiguous. The V gene's germline CDR1 is SGHRS and CDR2 YFSETQ. The CDR3 is made up of 13 amino acids. Trimming took off 0 bases at V and 1 base at J, with 4 bases between the two ends. For the CDR3, the DNA is TGCGCCAGCAGCTTGGTGGGTAACTATGGCTACACCTTC. Its protein product is CASSLVGNYGYTF.